The 13 T cell receptor beta chains below all came from one sample that was sequenced in a study of shared clonotypes between healthy human individuals (dated by TCRdb to about 2020). Library preparation used the immunoSEQ multiplex PCR assay. The immuneACCESS repertoire file appears here via TCRdb, limited to in-frame rearrangements. These files lack a portion of the clones; in checked studies, under half of the deficit traces to unresolved V genes, and the cause of the others is not known. A total of about 710,000 clones appear in this sample, approximately 73% of them only once. The ten largest clones take up around 1.8% of the sample. Input material: memory CD4+ T cells sorted from blood. What this sample's cell subset or site label stands for: CD45RA-negative fraction. The receptors were sampled from a woman in her 30s in good health.

The chain links TRBV6-5 to TRBJ1-2; 7 bases line up with TRBD1. The germline V gene encodes CDR1 MNHEY and CDR2 SVGAGI. V trimming: 7 bases; J trimming: 8 bases; junction bases outside the gene matches: 7. The CDR3 loop spans 12 amino acids. The CDR3: CASNNPGQGYTF. The CDR3 bases are TGTGCCAGCAATAATCCGGGACAGGGCTACACCTTC.

CDR3 sequence reads: CASSPYSTDTQYF. CDR3 nucleotide sequence: TGTGCCAGCAGCCCCTATAGCACAGATACGCAGTATTTT. The chain carries TRBV7-7 and TRBJ2-3; no clear D gene. Germline V gives CDR1 SSHAT, CDR2 FNYEAQ (reference sequence). Trimming shortened V by 5 bases and J by 0 bases, and 6 bases separated the two germline ends. The CDR3 is made up of 13 amino acids. The full variable domain, its missing parts supplied by reference TRBV7-7 and TRBJ2-3, is GAGVSQSPRYKVTKRGQDVTLRCDPISSHATLYWYQQALGQGPEFLTYFNYEAQPDKSGLPSDRFSAERPEGSISTLTIQRTEQRDSAMYRCASSPYSTDTQYFGPGTRLTVL.

This chain connects TRBV6-1 to TRBJ2-7; TRBD1 matches at 8 bases. The CDR3 is 14 amino acids. Germline CDR1 and CDR2: MNHNS and SASEGT. V was clipped by 5 bases and J by 6 bases; unmatched bases: 9. The CDR3: CASSSPTGAFEQYF. The CDR3 nucleotides read TGTGCCAGCAGTTCCCCGACAGGGGCCTTCGAGCAGTACTTC.

This chain links TRBV27 with TRBJ2-7, with D unresolved. V gave up 5 bases and J gave up 6 bases, with 26 bases separating them. The CDR3 sequence is 17 residues long. CDR1 and CDR2 (germline): MNHEY, SMNVEV (reference sequence). CDR3 region: CASSRPPYGILEREQYF. The CDR3 DNA sequence: TGTGCCAGCAGTCGCCCACCGTACGGCATCTTAGAACGCGAGCAGTACTTC.

This clone was counted once. The rearrangement links TRBV5-6 to TRBJ1-5; 8 bases fit TRBD1. V lost 3 bases to trimming and J lost 4 bases; unmatched junction nucleotides: 9. Germline V gives CDR1 SGHDT, CDR2 YYEEEE. CDR3 size: 16 residues. DNA of the CDR3: TGTGCCAGCAGCTCCGCCGGGACAGGCACTAATCAGCCCCAGCATTTT. This sequence encodes CASSSAGTGTNQPQHF. Filled out from reference TRBV5-6 and TRBJ1-5, the complete variable domain reads DAGVTQSPTHLIKTRGQQVTLRCSPKSGHDTVSWYQQALGQGPQFIFQYYEEEERQRGNFPDRFSGHQFPNYSSELNVNALLLGDSALYLCASSSAGTGTNQPQHFGDGTRLSIL.

The gene calls are TRBV29-1 and TRBJ2-1, with D tentatively TRBD2 (6 bases). V was trimmed by 4 bases and J by 5 bases, leaving 12 bases between them. The germline V gene has CDR1 SQVTM and CDR2 ANQGSEA. This CDR3 is built from 13 residues. The CDR3 reads CSVVGSGDNEQFF. CDR3 in DNA: TGCAGCGTTGTTGGTAGCGGCGACAATGAGCAGTTCTTC.

This clone was seen once. The chain employs TRBV6-5 and TRBJ2-2; D ambiguous. CDR3 length equals 16 residues. Per germline, CDR1 MNHEY and CDR2 SVGAGI. V lost 0 bases to trimming and J lost 3 bases, with 11 bases between them. The CDR3 protein is CASSYSRPKHTGELFF. DNA of the CDR3: TGTGCCAGCAGTTACTCGAGGCCAAAGCACACCGGGGAGCTGTTTTTT.

This clone was counted only a few times. The CDR3 DNA sequence: TGTGCCAGCAACCTAGCGGGAGAGCTCATCCAGTTCTTC. Translating gives CASNLAGELIQFF. J is TRBJ2-1 and V is TRBV6-1; 10 bases are a match to TRBD2. Germline CDR1 reads MNHNS; CDR2 reads SASEGT. J gave up 13 bases and V 7 bases, and 10 bases lay outside the gene matches. CDR3 length: 13 amino acids.

A word on this clone: This sample includes further DNA sequences coding for the same CDR3. The V gene is TRBV30, the J gene TRBJ2-5; D is possibly TRBD2 (6 bases). This CDR3 has 13 residues. Germline assignment: CDR1 GTSNPN and CDR2 SVGIG (reference sequence). V lost 1 base and J 5 bases, leaving 11 bases between the germline ends. CDR3 loop: CAWSGGGPETQYF. As DNA, the CDR3 is TGTGCCTGGAGTGGAGGAGGGCCGGAGACCCAGTACTTC.

V is TRBV19 and J is TRBJ1-2; 7 nucleotides agree with TRBD1. The CDR3 extends over 11 amino acids. In germline, CDR1 is LNHDA, CDR2 SQIVND (reference sequence). J was trimmed by 8 bases and V by 5 bases; bases with no gene match: 2. Here the CDR3 reads CASSGDSGYTF. In DNA, the CDR3 is TGTGCCAGTAGTGGGGACAGCGGCTACACCTTC. Complete variable domain (other parts from reference TRBV19 and TRBJ1-2): DGGITQSPKYLFRKEGQNVTLSCEQNLNHDAMYWYRQDPGQGLRLIYYSQIVNDFQKGDIAEGYSVSREKKESFPLTVTSAQKNPTAFYLCASSGDSGYTFGSGTRLTVV.

This clone occurred a few times. The genes are TRBV9 and TRBJ2-6; D not certain. Germline CDR1 SGDLS, CDR2 YYNGEE. Trimming took 4 bases from V and 1 from J, leaving 18 bases between them. The CDR3 has 18 amino acids. In nucleotides, the CDR3 is TGTGCCAGCAGCAAAGCCGGTATGAGCCGATCTGGGGCCAACGTCCTGACTTTC. It encodes CASSKAGMSRSGANVLTF.

The chain uses TRBV6-4 and TRBJ1-6; D is possibly TRBD1 (5 bases). This CDR3 comprises 13 residues. Germline CDR1 is MRHNA and CDR2 is SNTAGT. Trimming took off 10 bases at V and 8 bases at J, with 15 bases between the two ends. The CDR3 reads CATRAQADSPLHF. The DNA of the CDR3 is TGTGCCACCCGTGCACAGGCCGATTCACCCCTCCACTTT.

This clone was seen many times. V and J are TRBV15 and TRBJ2-5; D call uncertain. Per the germline V gene, CDR1 is LNHNV and CDR2 is YYDKDF (reference sequence). The V and J ends lost 3 bases and 6 bases respectively, with 8 bases between them. There are 12 residues in the CDR3. The CDR3 reads CATSSTRQTQYF. CDR3 bases: TGTGCCACCAGCAGCACCCGGCAGACCCAGTACTTC.